The 28 T cell receptor beta chains given below trace back to one sample, sequenced in a study of blood T cell repertoires in COVID-19. Generated by immunoSEQ multiplex PCR, the TCRdb table keeps only in-frame clones and is missing some. The profile shows about 300,000 clones, 70% to 90% of them singletons. Material for sequencing was PBMCs or T cells enriched from blood (not recorded which). These receptors all stem from a woman under 40 who had recovered from COVID-19.

V is TRBV19 and J is TRBJ2-5; D remains ambiguous. V was cut by 6 bases and J by 0 bases, with 11 bases left in between. Germline V gene sequence: CDR1 LNHDA, CDR2 SQIVND (reference sequence). This CDR3 region has 14 residues. The CDR3 loop is CASSLIAYQETQYF. CDR3 DNA: TGTGCCAGTAGCCTAATTGCGTACCAAGAGACCCAGTACTTC. Using reference TRBV19 and TRBJ2-5 for the parts outside the CDR3, the full variable domain is DGGITQSPKYLFRKEGQNVTLSCEQNLNHDAMYWYRQDPGQGLRLIYYSQIVNDFQKGDIAEGYSVSREKKESFPLTVTSAQKNPTAFYLCASSLIAYQETQYFGPGTRLLVL.

The V call is TRBV19, the J call TRBJ1-2; the D gene is possibly TRBD1 (5 bases). There are 13 residues in the CDR3. V was cut by 8 bases and J by 5 bases, with 15 bases left in between. Looked up from germline, CDR1 is LNHDA and CDR2 is SQIVND (reference sequence). CDR3 coding DNA: TGTGCCAGTCAACCTTCAGGGATTTATGGCTACACCTTC. This sequence encodes CASQPSGIYGYTF.

This chain connects TRBV9 to TRBJ2-7; TRBD1 agrees at 9 bases. Germline CDR1 and CDR2: SGDLS and YYNGEE. Germline trimming cut 0 bases from V and 2 bases from J; bases unmatched to any gene: 3. This CDR3 contains 15 residues. In nucleotides, the CDR3 is TGTGCCAGCAGCGTAGGACAGGGGGGTACCTACGAGCAGTACTTC. Translating it yields CASSVGQGGTYEQYF.

This clone was found a few times. The rearrangement uses TRBV7-9 and TRBJ2-7, with 9 bases that match TRBD1. The CDR3 consists of 16 residues. Germline V gene data show CDR1 as SEHNR and CDR2 as FQNEAQ (reference sequence). V was clipped by 0 bases and J by 6 bases; unmatched bases: 9. The CDR3 DNA is TGTGCCAGCAGCTTAGCCTACAGGGGGCGTGATTTCGAGCAGTACTTC. It codes for CASSLAYRGRDFEQYF. The full variable domain, in which reference TRBV7-9 and TRBJ2-7 provide the parts outside the CDR3, is DTGVSQNPRHKITKRGQNVTFRCDPISEHNRLYWYRQTLGQGPEFLTYFQNEAQLEKSRLLSDRFSAERPKGSFSTLEIQRTEQGDSAMYLCASSLAYRGRDFEQYFGPGTRLTVT.

J is TRBJ2-3 and V is TRBV20-1, with D possibly matching TRBD1 (5 bases). Germline CDR1 DFQATT, CDR2 SNEGSKA (reference sequence). V was shortened by 3 bases and J by 0 bases, with 10 bases between the two germline ends. The CDR3 contains 14 residues. The CDR3 region is CSASRRVSTDTQYF. CDR3 DNA sequence: TGCAGTGCTAGTCGCAGGGTGAGCACAGATACGCAGTATTTT.

The V call is TRBV30, the J call TRBJ1-2; 9 nucleotides align to TRBD1. Unmatched junction bases numbered 5, after V lost 0 bases and J lost 3 bases. The CDR3 has 15 residues. CDR1 and CDR2 from the germline V gene are GTSNPN and SVGIG (reference sequence). As DNA, the CDR3 is TGTGCCTGGAGTGTACCGGACAGGGGCTACTATGGCTACACCTTC. Its translation is CAWSVPDRGYYGYTF.

The chain joins TRBV19 to TRBJ1-1; TRBD1 might be the D (6 bases). The germline gives CDR1 LNHDA, CDR2 SQIVND (reference sequence). V gave up 5 bases and J gave up 9 bases, with 13 bases separating them. This CDR3 region has 12 residues. The CDR3 here is CASSFRQDQAFF. CDR3 nucleotides: TGTGCCAGTAGTTTCCGACAGGACCAAGCTTTCTTT.

This clone was seen a single time. This sequence joins TRBV6-5 and TRBJ1-1; TRBD1 agrees at 9 bases. Germline V gene data show CDR1 as MNHEY and CDR2 as SVGAGI. The trim removed 6 bases at V and 4 bases at J, leaving 6 bases unmatched. There are 14 residues in the CDR3. CDR3 sequence reads: CASRSTGGGTEAFF. In nucleotides, the CDR3 is TGTGCCAGCAGGTCAACAGGGGGCGGCACTGAAGCTTTCTTT.

This chain connects TRBV15 to TRBJ1-1, with 9 bases fitting TRBD1. Looked up from germline, CDR1 is LNHNV and CDR2 is YYDKDF (reference sequence). V lost 5 bases to trimming and J lost 5 bases; unmatched junction nucleotides: 12. The CDR3 contains 16 residues. The CDR3 here is CATSAGTGYERTEAFF. For the CDR3, the DNA is TGTGCCACCAGCGCCGGGACAGGGTATGAGAGGACTGAAGCTTTCTTT.

This clone was counted between two and nine times. The chain carries TRBV9 and TRBJ1-6, with no clear D. V was clipped by 0 bases and J by 0 bases, with 13 bases between them. The length of the CDR3 is 18 residues. Per the germline V gene, CDR1 is SGDLS and CDR2 is YYNGEE. The CDR3 sequence is CASSVDGAGSSYNSPLHF. CDR3 DNA sequence: TGTGCCAGCAGCGTAGATGGTGCCGGGAGCTCCTATAATTCACCCCTCCACTTT.

V and J are TRBV27 and TRBJ1-1; 11 bases line up with TRBD1. This CDR3 has 13 amino acids. Germline CDR1 and CDR2: MNHEY and SMNVEV (reference sequence). The V segment lost 5 bases and the J segment 11 bases; nucleotides outside the gene matches: 7. The CDR3 bases are TGTGCCAGCAGTATGAGGACAGGGGGCATGGCTTTCTTT. Its protein is CASSMRTGGMAFF.

The chain links TRBV9 to TRBJ1-2, with 7 bases identical to TRBD1. The ends lost 4 bases at V and 5 bases at J; junction bases unmatched: 5. Germline V gene data show CDR1 as SGDLS and CDR2 as YYNGEE. This CDR3 is built from 13 residues. The chain's CDR3 is CASSPGTVYGYTF. CDR3 in DNA: TGTGCCAGCAGCCCTGGGACAGTATATGGCTACACCTTC. The full variable domain, with the rest looked up from reference TRBV9 and TRBJ1-2, is DSGVTQTPKHLITATGQRVTLRCSPRSGDLSVYWYQQSLDQGLQFLIQYYNGEERAKGNILERFSAQQFPDLHSELNLSSLELGDSALYFCASSPGTVYGYTFGSGTRLTVV.

The V call is TRBV7-9, the J call TRBJ1-3, with 8 bases matching TRBD1. Germline CDR1 and CDR2: SEHNR and FQNEAQ (reference sequence). V shed 6 bases, J shed 2 bases, and the junction held 3 bases outside the gene matches. The CDR3 is made up of 14 amino acids. CDR3 residues: CASSTGGTGNTIYF. CDR3 nucleotides: TGTGCCAGCAGTACAGGGGGGACTGGAAACACCATATATTTT.

The chain is built from TRBV18 and TRBJ1-1, with D possibly being TRBD1 (5 bases). This CDR3 is 16 amino acids long. Germline CDR1 KGHSH, CDR2 LQKENI. Trimming took 3 bases from V and 4 from J, leaving 18 bases between them. The CDR3 sequence is CASSPEGVVGGTEAFF. The DNA of the CDR3 is TGTGCCAGCTCACCGGAAGGAGTCGTGGGGGGCACTGAAGCTTTCTTT.

The chain combines TRBV5-1 with TRBJ1-5, with 8 positions matching TRBD1. This CDR3 has 16 amino acids. The V and J ends lost 2 bases and 0 bases, in that order; junction bases with no gene match: 4. In germline, CDR1 is SGHRS, CDR2 YFSETQ. The CDR3 here is CASSFGTGDSNQPQHF. The DNA for the CDR3 is TGCGCCAGCAGCTTCGGGACAGGCGATAGCAATCAGCCCCAGCATTTT.

The CDR3 protein is CASSSSRPPQHF. The CDR3 coding sequence is TGTGCCAGCAGTTCGAGTCGTCCGCCCCAGCATTTT. The chain couples TRBV12-3 or TRBV12-4 to TRBJ1-5, with D hard to call. V was cut by 4 bases and J by 9 bases, with 10 bases left in between. CDR3 length: 12 amino acids.

The rearrangement links TRBV2 to TRBJ1-1, with D possibly matching TRBD1 (6 bases). Trimming took off 6 bases at V and 12 bases at J, with 20 bases between the two ends. The CDR3 sequence is 13 residues long. Germline CDR1 is SNHLY and CDR2 is FYNNEI. The CDR3 sequence is CASRSGQKILSFF. The CDR3, as DNA: TGTGCCAGCAGATCCGGACAGAAGATTCTGTCTTTCTTT.

In its sample, this clone was seen once. V gene TRBV18 combines with J gene TRBJ1-1; D remains unclear. Trimming stripped 1 base from V and 0 bases from J, with 6 bases between. Germline V gene data show CDR1 as KGHSH and CDR2 as LQKENI. The CDR3 is made up of 14 amino acids. DNA for the CDR3: TGTGCCAGCTCACCACTACAGATGAACACTGAAGCTTTCTTT. Translation gives CASSPLQMNTEAFF.

This chain's CDR3 is CASSSQGSRDYGYTF. CDR3 nucleotide sequence: TGTGCCAGCAGCTCACAGGGGTCGCGGGACTATGGCTACACCTTC. This chain connects TRBV5-5 to TRBJ1-2; the match to TRBD1 covers 7 bases. Germline V CDR1 and CDR2: SGHKS, YYEKEE (reference sequence). The CDR3 totals 15 residues. J gave up 3 bases and V 3 bases, and 8 bases lay outside the gene matches.

This rearrangement joins TRBV6-5 to TRBJ2-5, with 10 bases matching TRBD2. CDR3 length: 12 residues. With V trimmed by 8 bases and J by 3 bases, 0 bases remained unmatched. Germline V lookup: CDR1 MNHEY, CDR2 SVGAGI. The chain's CDR3 is CASGLAEETQYF. The CDR3 bases are TGTGCCAGCGGACTAGCGGAAGAGACCCAGTACTTC.

The V and J genes are TRBV5-4 and TRBJ1-2, with a weak D call TRBD1 (6 bases). V lost 3 bases and J 3 bases, leaving 18 bases between the germline ends. The CDR3 loop spans 16 amino acids. Germline V gene sequence: CDR1 SGHNT, CDR2 YYREEE (reference sequence). As DNA, the CDR3 is TGTGCCAGCAGCTCGGGGAACCACAGGGATGACTATGGCTACACCTTC. Translated, it gives CASSSGNHRDDYGYTF.

CDR3 sequence reads: CAWTRGTSDTEAFF. CDR3 coding DNA: TGTGCCTGGACTCGGGGGACCTCGGACACTGAAGCTTTCTTT. This chain uses TRBV30 with TRBJ1-1; weak D call: TRBD1 (5 bases). The V and J ends lost 4 bases and 3 bases respectively, with 15 bases between them. The CDR3 runs 14 residues. CDR1 and CDR2 (germline): GTSNPN, SVGIG (reference sequence).

The chain carries TRBV30 and TRBJ2-1; 9 bases align to TRBD2. The V segment lost 2 bases and the J segment 7 bases; nucleotides outside the gene matches: 6. CDR3 size: 14 residues. Per the germline V gene, CDR1 is GTSNPN and CDR2 is SVGIG (reference sequence). CDR3 DNA: TGTGCCTGGAGTCCCGGCGGGGGGGTAAATGAGCAGTTCTTC. It specifies CAWSPGGGVNEQFF.

The chain couples TRBV6-5 to TRBJ2-7; 7 nucleotides align to TRBD2. The junction had 1 base not matched to a gene; V was cut back by 0 bases and J by 5 bases. The CDR3 contains 13 residues. Germline V gene sequence: CDR1 MNHEY, CDR2 SVGAGI. The CDR3 region is CASSYSGGNEQYF. The CDR3 DNA reads as TGTGCCAGCAGTTACTCCGGGGGGAACGAGCAGTACTTC.

The genes are TRBV5-1 and TRBJ2-1; perhaps TRBD1 as D (5 bases). Trimming removed 0 bases at V and 7 bases at J, with 11 bases between. The CDR3 is made up of 14 amino acids. Germline V CDR1 and CDR2: SGHRS, YFSETQ. The CDR3 region is CASSLVMGLNEQFF. The CDR3 DNA follows: TGCGCCAGCAGCTTGGTCATGGGGCTGAATGAGCAGTTCTTC.

J is TRBJ1-2 and V is TRBV2; D uncertain. The CDR3 contains 13 residues. In germline, CDR1 is SNHLY, CDR2 FYNNEI. V lost 7 bases and J 8 bases, leaving 17 bases between the germline ends. CDR3 in amino acids: CASTPLEGGGYTF. For the CDR3, the DNA is TGTGCCAGCACCCCGCTGGAGGGTGGGGGCTACACCTTC.

The chain employs TRBV19 and TRBJ2-1; TRBD2 matches at 9 bases. CDR3 length: 16 residues. Germline V gene data show CDR1 as LNHDA and CDR2 as SQIVND (reference sequence). V gave up 4 bases and J gave up 0 bases; unmatched junction bases: 4. Here the CDR3 reads CASSRLAVSSYNEQFF. The CDR3 coding sequence is TGTGCCAGTAGTAGACTAGCGGTGAGCTCCTACAATGAGCAGTTCTTC.

The chain joins TRBV13 to TRBJ1-1; D may be TRBD1 (5 bases). From germline, CDR1 is PRHDT and CDR2 FYEKMQ (reference sequence). Deletions cut 5 bases from V and 4 bases from J, with 23 bases between. The CDR3 loop spans 17 amino acids. The chain's CDR3 is CASSPERGSYSFTEAFF. The CDR3 DNA reads TGTGCCAGCAGCCCCGAAAGGGGAAGCTATTCGTTCACTGAAGCTTTCTTT.